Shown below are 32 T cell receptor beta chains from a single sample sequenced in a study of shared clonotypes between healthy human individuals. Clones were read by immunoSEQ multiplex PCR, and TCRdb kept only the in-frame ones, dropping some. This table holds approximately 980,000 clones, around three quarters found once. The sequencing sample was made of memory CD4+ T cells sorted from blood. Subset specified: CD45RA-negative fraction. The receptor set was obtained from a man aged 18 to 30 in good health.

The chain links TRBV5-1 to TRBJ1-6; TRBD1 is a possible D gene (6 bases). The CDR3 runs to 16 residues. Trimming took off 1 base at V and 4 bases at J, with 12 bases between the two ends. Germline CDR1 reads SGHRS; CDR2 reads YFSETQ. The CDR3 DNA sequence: TGCGCCAGCAGCTTGTCGGGGGCTGGGTATAATTCACCCCTCCACTTT. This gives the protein CASSLSGAGYNSPLHF.

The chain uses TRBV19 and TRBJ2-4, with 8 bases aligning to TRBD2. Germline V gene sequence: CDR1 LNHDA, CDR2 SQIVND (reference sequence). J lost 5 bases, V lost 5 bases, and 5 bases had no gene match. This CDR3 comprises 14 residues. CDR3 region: CASSFLGGENIQYF. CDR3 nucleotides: TGTGCCAGTAGTTTTCTCGGGGGGGAAAACATTCAGTACTTC.

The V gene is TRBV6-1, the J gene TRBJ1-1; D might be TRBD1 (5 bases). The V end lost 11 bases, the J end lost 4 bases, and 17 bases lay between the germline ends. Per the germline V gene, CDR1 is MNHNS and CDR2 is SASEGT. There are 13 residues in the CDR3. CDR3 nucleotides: TGTGCCGGGGCGGGACTTGTCGGCACTGAAGCTTTCTTT. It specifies CAGAGLVGTEAFF.

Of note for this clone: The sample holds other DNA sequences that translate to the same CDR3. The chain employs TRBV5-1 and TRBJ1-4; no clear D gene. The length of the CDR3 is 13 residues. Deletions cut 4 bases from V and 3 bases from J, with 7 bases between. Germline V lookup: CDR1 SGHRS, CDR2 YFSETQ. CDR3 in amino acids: CASSTGPNEKLFF. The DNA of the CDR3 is TGCGCCAGCAGCACCGGGCCTAATGAAAAACTGTTTTTT.

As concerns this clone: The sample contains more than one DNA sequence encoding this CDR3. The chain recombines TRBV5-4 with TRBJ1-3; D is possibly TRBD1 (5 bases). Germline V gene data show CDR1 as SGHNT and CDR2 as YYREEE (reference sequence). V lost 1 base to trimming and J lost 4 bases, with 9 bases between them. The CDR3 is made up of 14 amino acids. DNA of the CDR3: TGTGCCAGCAGCTTGACCGGGACGGGAAACACCATATATTTT. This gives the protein CASSLTGTGNTIYF.

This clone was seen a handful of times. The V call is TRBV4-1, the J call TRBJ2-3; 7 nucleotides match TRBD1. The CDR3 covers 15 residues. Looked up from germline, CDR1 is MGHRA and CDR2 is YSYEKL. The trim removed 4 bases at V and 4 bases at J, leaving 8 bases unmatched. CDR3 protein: CASSPRQGNSDTQYF. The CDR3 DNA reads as TGCGCCAGCAGCCCTCGACAGGGAAACTCAGATACGCAGTATTTT.

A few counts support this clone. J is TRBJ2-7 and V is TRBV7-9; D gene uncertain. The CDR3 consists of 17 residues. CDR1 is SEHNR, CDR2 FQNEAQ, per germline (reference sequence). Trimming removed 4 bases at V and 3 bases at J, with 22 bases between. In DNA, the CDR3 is TGTGCCAGCAGCTCGATATGGTTACAAGGTGGAAACTACGAGCAGTACTTC. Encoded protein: CASSSIWLQGGNYEQYF.

CDR3 coding DNA: TGTGCCAGCAGTGCGGACGGCAGAAACACCATATATTTT. Translated: CASSADGRNTIYF. The V call is TRBV28, the J call TRBJ1-3; D is unresolved. CDR3 length equals 13 residues. Germline CDR1 is MDHEN and CDR2 is SYDVKM. V lost 5 bases, J lost 5 bases, and 10 bases lay in between.

The CDR3 coding sequence is TGTGCCAGCAACCTCGGACAGGGAAGATCCTACGAGCAGTACTTC. It specifies CASNLGQGRSYEQYF. V is TRBV27 and J is TRBJ2-7; 8 bases are shared with TRBD1. V dropped 7 bases and J dropped 1; count of bases not matched to a gene: 9. The germline CDR1 and CDR2 sequences are MNHEY and SMNVEV (reference sequence). The CDR3 extends over 15 amino acids.

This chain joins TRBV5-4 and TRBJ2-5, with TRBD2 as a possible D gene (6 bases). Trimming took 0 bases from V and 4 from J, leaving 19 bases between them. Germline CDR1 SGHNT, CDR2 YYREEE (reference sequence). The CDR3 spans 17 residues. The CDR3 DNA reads TGTGCCAGCAGCTTGGCCGGAGGGAAGATTGGGGCAGAGACCCAGTACTTC. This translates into CASSLAGGKIGAETQYF.

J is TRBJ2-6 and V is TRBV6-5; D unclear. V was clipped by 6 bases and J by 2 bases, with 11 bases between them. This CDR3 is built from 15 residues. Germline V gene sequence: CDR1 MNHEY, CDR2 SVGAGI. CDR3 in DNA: TGTGCCAGCAGGGGAATCGCTCCTGGGGCCAACGTCCTGACTTTC. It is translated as CASRGIAPGANVLTF.

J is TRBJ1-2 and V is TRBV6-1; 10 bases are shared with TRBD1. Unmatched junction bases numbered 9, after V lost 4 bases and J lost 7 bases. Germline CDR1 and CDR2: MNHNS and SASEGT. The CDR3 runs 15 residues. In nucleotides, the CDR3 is TGTGCCAGCAGTGTTCTGGACAGGGGGTTCAGTGGCTACACCTTC. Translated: CASSVLDRGFSGYTF.

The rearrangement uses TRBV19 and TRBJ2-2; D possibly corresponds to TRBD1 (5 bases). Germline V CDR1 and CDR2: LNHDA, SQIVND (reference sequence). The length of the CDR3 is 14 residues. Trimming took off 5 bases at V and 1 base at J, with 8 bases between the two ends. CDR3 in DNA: TGTGCCAGTAGTGTCGACAGGAACACCGGGGAGCTGTTTTTT. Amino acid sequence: CASSVDRNTGELFF. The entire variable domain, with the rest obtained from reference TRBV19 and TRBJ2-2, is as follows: DGGITQSPKYLFRKEGQNVTLSCEQNLNHDAMYWYRQDPGQGLRLIYYSQIVNDFQKGDIAEGYSVSREKKESFPLTVTSAQKNPTAFYLCASSVDRNTGELFFGEGSRLTVL.

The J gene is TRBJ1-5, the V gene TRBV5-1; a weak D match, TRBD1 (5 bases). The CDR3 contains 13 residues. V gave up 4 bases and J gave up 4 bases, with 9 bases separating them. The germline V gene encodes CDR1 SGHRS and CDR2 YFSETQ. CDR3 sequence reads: CASSPQGNQPQHF. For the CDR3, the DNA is TGCGCCAGCAGCCCCCAGGGAAATCAGCCCCAGCATTTT.

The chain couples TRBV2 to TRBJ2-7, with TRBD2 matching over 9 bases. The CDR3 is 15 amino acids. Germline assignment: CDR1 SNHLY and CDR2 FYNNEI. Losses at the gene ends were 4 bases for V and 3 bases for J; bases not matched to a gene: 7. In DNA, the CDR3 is TGTGCCAGCAGTGGAGTAGCGGGGGCCATCTACGAGCAGTACTTC. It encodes CASSGVAGAIYEQYF.

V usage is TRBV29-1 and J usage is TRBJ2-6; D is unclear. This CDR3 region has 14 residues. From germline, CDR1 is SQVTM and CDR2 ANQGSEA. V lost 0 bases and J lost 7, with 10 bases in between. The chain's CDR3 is CSVEDPFHANVLTF. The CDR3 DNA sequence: TGCAGCGTTGAAGATCCCTTCCACGCCAACGTCCTGACTTTC. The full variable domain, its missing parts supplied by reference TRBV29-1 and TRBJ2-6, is SAVISQKPSRDICQRGTSLTIQCQVDSQVTMMFWYRQQPGQSLTLIATANQGSEATYESGFVIDKFPISRPNLTFSTLTVSNMSPEDSSIYLCSVEDPFHANVLTFGAGSRLTVL.

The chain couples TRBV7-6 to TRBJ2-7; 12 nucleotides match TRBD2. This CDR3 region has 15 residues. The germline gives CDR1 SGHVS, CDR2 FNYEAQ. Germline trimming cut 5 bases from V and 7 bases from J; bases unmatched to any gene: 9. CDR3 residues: CASSPGLAGSGEQYF. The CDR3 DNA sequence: TGTGCCAGCAGCCCAGGACTAGCGGGGAGTGGAGAGCAGTACTTC. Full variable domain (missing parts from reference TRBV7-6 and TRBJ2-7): GAGVSQSPRYKVTKRGQDVALRCDPISGHVSLYWYRQALGQGPEFLTYFNYEAQQDKSGLPNDRFSAERPEGSISTLTIQRTEQRDSAMYRCASSPGLAGSGEQYFGPGTRLTVT.

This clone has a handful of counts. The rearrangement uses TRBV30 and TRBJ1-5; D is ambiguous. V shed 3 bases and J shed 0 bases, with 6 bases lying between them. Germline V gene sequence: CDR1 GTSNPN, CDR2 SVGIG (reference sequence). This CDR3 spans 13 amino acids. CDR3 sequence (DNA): TGTGCCTGGAGGGGGAATAGCAATCAGCCCCAGCATTTT. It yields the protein CAWRGNSNQPQHF.

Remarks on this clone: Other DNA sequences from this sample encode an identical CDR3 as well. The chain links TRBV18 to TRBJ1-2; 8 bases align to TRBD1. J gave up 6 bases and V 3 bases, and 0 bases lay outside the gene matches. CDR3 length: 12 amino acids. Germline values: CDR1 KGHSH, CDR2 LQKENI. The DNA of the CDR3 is TGTGCCAGCTCACCGACAGGGGATGGCTACACCTTC. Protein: CASSPTGDGYTF.

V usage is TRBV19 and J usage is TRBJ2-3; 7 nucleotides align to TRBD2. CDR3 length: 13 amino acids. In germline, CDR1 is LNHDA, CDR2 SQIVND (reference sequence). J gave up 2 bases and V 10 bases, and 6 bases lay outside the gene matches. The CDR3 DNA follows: TGTGCCACCCTAGCGGACCCCACAGATACGCAGTATTTT. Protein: CATLADPTDTQYF. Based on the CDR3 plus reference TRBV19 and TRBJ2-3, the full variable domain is DGGITQSPKYLFRKEGQNVTLSCEQNLNHDAMYWYRQDPGQGLRLIYYSQIVNDFQKGDIAEGYSVSREKKESFPLTVTSAQKNPTAFYLCATLADPTDTQYFGPGTRLTVL.

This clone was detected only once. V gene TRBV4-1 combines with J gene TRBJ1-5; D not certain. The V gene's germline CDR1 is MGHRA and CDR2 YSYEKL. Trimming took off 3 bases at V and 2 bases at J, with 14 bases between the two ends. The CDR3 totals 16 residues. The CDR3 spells CASSQGRAFGNQPQHF. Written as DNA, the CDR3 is TGCGCCAGCAGCCAGGGGAGGGCTTTTGGCAATCAGCCCCAGCATTTT.

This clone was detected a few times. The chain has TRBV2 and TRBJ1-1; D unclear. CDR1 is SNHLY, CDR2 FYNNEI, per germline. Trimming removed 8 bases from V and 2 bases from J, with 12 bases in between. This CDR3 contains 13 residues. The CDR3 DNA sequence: TGTGCCAGCTGTTTGGAATCAAACACTGAAGCTTTCTTT. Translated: CASCLESNTEAFF.

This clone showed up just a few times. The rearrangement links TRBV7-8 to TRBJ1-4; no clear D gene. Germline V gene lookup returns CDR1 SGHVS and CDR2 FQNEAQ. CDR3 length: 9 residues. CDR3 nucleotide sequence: TGTGGGTGCGCTGAAAAACTGTTTTTT. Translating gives CGCAEKLFF.

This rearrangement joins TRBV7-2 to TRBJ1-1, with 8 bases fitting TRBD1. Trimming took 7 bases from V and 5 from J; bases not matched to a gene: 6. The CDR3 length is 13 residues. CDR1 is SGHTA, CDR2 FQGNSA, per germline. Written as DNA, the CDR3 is TGTGCCAGCACGAGACAGGGGCGGACTGAAGCTTTCTTT. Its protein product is CASTRQGRTEAFF.

This CDR3 is CASSIGQTYEQYF. DNA for the CDR3: TGTGCCAGCAGTATCGGACAGACCTACGAGCAGTACTTC. This chain uses TRBV6-5 with TRBJ2-7, with D possibly being TRBD1 (6 bases). Trimming shortened V by 5 bases and J by 2 bases, and 10 bases separated the two germline ends. The germline gives CDR1 MNHEY, CDR2 SVGAGI. The CDR3 runs to 13 residues.

The CDR3, as DNA: TGTGCCAGCAGCGTAGATCCAGGGATAGGAAACACCATATATTTT. It is translated as CASSVDPGIGNTIYF. This chain joins TRBV9 and TRBJ1-3; D possibly corresponds to TRBD1 (5 bases). V lost 0 bases and J 4 bases, leaving 11 bases between the germline ends. Germline V gene sequence: CDR1 SGDLS, CDR2 YYNGEE. This CDR3 is built from 15 residues.

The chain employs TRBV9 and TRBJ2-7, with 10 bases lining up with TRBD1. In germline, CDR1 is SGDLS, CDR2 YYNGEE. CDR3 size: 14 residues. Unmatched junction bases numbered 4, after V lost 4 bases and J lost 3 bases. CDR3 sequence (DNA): TGTGCCAGCAGCAACCGGGACAGGGGCTACGAGCAGTACTTC. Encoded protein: CASSNRDRGYEQYF.

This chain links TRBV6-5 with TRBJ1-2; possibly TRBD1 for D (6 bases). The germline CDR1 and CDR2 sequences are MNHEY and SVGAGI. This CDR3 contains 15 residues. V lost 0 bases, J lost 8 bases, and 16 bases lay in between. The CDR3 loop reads CASSYSRISGEGYTF. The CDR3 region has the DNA TGTGCCAGCAGTTACTCGAGGATATCAGGGGAAGGCTACACCTTC.

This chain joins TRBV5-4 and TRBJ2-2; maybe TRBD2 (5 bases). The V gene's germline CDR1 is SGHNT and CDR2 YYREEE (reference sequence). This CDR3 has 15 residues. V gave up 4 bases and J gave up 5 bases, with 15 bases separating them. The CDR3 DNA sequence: TGTGCCAGCAGCACCGCGGTTGAGGGTACCGGGGAGCTGTTTTTT. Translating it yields CASSTAVEGTGELFF.

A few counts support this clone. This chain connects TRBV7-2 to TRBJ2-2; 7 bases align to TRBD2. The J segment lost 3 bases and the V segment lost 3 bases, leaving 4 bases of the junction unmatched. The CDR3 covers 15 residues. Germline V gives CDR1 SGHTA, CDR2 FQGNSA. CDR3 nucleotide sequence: TGTGCCAGCAGCTTTGGACTAGGAGACACCGGGGAGCTGTTTTTT. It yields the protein CASSFGLGDTGELFF.

The CDR3 here is CASSVRAGRLWGYTF. DNA of the CDR3: TGTGCCAGCAGTGTCAGGGCGGGACGACTTTGGGGCTACACCTTC. This chain connects TRBV28 to TRBJ1-2, with D possibly matching TRBD1 (5 bases). Per the germline V gene, CDR1 is MDHEN and CDR2 is SYDVKM. V shed 5 bases and J shed 8 bases, with 21 bases lying between them. The CDR3 runs to 15 residues.

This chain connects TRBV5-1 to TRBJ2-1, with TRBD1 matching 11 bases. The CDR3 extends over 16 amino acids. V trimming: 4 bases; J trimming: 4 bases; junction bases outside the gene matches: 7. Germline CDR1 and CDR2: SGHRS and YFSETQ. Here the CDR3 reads CASSPGDRGVYNEQFF. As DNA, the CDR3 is TGCGCCAGCAGCCCCGGGGACAGGGGGGTTTACAATGAGCAGTTCTTC.